These 2 T cell receptor beta chains were all obtained from the same sample, sequenced in a study of T cell repertoires in cytomegalovirus infection. TCRdb re-derived calls from the reads in MiXCR, one entry per CDR3 protein. The data contain some 940,000 distinct CDR3 sequences, about 33% of them seen just once; the ten biggest clones take up roughly 13%. These receptors' targets are unknown. The sample was cultured CD8+ T cells from PBMCs, taken from culture after CMV antigen stimulation. These receptors all come from a human donor in good health (CMV status not recorded). Some clones in this sample may be carry-over from other donors' samples.

This chain connects TRBV7-9 to TRBJ1-5; perhaps TRBD1 as D (6 bases). Germline assignment: CDR1 SEHNR and CDR2 FQNEAQ (reference sequence). V shed 10 bases and J shed 2 bases, with 15 bases lying between them. The CDR3 is 14 amino acids. The CDR3 is CATGRGAGNQPQHF. CDR3 coding DNA: TGTGCCACCGGACGGGGGGCGGGCAATCAGCCCCAGCATTTT.

This clonotype was observed once. This chain uses TRBV20-1 with TRBJ1-5; maybe TRBD1 (6 bases). V was shortened by 3 bases and J by 11 bases, with 11 bases between the two germline ends. The CDR3 is 11 amino acids. Germline CDR1 DFQATT, CDR2 SNEGSKA (reference sequence). The CDR3 reads CSARRGLAQHF. CDR3 coding DNA: TGCAGTGCTAGGAGGGGGTTGGCCCAGCATTTT.